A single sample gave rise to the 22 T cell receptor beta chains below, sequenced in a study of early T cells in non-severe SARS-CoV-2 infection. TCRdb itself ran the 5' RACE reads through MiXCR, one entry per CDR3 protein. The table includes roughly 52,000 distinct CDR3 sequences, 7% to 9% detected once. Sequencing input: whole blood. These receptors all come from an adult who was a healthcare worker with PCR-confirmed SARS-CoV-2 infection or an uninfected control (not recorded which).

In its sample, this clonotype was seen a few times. The DNA for the CDR3 is TGCAGCGTTGAAAGGCTAGCGGACCAAGAGACCCAGTACTTC. Translation gives CSVERLADQETQYF. This chain connects TRBV29-1 to TRBJ2-5; TRBD2 matches 7 bases. The V segment lost 2 bases and the J segment 0 bases; nucleotides outside the gene matches: 3. The germline V gene has CDR1 SQVTM and CDR2 ANQGSEA. The length of the CDR3 is 14 residues.

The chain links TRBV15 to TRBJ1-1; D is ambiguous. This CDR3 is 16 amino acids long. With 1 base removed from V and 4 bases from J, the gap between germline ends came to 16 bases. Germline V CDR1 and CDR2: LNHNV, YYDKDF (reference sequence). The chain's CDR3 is CATSRGGSPMGTEAFF. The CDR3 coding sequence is TGTGCCACCAGCAGAGGTGGCAGCCCCATGGGCACTGAAGCTTTCTTT.

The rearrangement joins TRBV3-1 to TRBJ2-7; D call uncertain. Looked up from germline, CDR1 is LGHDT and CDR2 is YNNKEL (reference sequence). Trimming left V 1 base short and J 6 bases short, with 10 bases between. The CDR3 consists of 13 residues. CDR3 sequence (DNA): TGTGCCAGCAGCCAAGGGACCTCCCTCGAGCAGTACTTC. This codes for CASSQGTSLEQYF.

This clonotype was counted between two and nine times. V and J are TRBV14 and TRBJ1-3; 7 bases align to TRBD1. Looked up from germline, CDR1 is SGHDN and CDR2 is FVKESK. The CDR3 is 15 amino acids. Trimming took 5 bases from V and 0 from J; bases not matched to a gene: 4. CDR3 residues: CASSFDRASGNTIYF. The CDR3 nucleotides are TGTGCCAGCAGCTTCGACAGGGCCTCTGGAAACACCATATATTTT.

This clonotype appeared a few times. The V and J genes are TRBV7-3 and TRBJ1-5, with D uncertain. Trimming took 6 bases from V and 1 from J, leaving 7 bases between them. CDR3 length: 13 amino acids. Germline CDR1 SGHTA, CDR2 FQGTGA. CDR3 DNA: TGTGCCAGCAGTCGAGGAAGCAATCAGCCCCAGCATTTT. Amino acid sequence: CASSRGSNQPQHF.

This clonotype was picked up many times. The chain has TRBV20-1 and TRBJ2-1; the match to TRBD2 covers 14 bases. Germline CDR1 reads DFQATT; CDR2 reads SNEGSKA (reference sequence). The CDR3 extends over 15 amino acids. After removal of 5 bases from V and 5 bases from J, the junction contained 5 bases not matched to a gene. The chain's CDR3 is CSAARTSGRNNEQFF. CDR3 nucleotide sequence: TGCAGTGCTGCCCGGACTAGCGGGAGGAACAATGAGCAGTTCTTC.

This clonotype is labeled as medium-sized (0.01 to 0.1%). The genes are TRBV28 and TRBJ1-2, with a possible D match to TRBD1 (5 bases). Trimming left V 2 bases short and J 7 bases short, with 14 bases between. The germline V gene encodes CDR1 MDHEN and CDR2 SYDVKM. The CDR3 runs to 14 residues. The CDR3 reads CASSLVDSGTGYTF. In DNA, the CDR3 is TGTGCCAGCAGTTTAGTTGACTCCGGGACTGGCTACACCTTC.

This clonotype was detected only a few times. The CDR3 loop is CASSSHGRHEQYF. The CDR3 nucleotides read TGTGCCAGCAGCTCACATGGGCGGCACGAGCAGTACTTC. This chain uses TRBV7-9 with TRBJ2-7; D gene unclear. CDR3 length: 13 residues. Germline V gene data show CDR1 as SEHNR and CDR2 as FQNEAQ (reference sequence). The V gene lost 4 bases and the J gene lost 5 bases, with 12 bases spanning the gap.

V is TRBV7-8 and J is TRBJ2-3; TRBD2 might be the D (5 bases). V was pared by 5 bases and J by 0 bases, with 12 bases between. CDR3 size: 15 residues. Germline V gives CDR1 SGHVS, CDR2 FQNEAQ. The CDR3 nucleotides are TGTGCCAGCAGCCCGGGGTCGGCCAGCACAGATACGCAGTATTTT. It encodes CASSPGSASTDTQYF.

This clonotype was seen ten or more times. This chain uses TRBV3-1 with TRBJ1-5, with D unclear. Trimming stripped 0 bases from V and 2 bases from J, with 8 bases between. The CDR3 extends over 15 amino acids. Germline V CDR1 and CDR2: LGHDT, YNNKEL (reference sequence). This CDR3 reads CASSQDASRNQPQHF. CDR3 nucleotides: TGTGCCAGCAGCCAAGACGCCAGCCGCAATCAGCCCCAGCATTTT.

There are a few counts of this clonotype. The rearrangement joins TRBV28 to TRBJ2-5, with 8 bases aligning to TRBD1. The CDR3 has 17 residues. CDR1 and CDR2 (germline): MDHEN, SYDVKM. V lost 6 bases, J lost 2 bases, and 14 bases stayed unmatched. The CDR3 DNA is TGTGCCAGCAGCTTCGAACCCGGGACAGGACCTCAAGAGACCCAGTACTTC. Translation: CASSFEPGTGPQETQYF.

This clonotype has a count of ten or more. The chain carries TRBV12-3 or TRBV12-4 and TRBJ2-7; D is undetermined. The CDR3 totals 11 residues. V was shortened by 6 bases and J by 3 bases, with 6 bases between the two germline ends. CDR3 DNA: TGTGCCAGCAGCAAAGGCTACGAGCAGTACTTC. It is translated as CASSKGYEQYF.

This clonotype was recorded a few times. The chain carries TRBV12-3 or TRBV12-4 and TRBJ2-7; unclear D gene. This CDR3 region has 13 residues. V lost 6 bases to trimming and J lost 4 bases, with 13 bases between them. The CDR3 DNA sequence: TGTGCCAGCAGACTAAACTCTCTGTACGAGCAGTACTTC. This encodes CASRLNSLYEQYF.

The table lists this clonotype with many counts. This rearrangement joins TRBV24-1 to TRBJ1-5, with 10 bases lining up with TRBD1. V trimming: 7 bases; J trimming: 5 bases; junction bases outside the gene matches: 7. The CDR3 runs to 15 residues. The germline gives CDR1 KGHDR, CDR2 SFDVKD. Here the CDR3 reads CATSSGQGIDQPQHF. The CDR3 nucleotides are TGTGCCACCAGCTCGGGACAGGGGATCGATCAGCCCCAGCATTTT.

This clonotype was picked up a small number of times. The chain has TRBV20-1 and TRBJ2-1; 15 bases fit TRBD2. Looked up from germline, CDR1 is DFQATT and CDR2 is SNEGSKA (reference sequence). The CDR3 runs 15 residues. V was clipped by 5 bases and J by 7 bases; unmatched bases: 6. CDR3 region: CSASPGLAGGNEQFF. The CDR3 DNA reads TGCAGTGCTTCTCCGGGACTAGCGGGGGGAAATGAGCAGTTCTTC.

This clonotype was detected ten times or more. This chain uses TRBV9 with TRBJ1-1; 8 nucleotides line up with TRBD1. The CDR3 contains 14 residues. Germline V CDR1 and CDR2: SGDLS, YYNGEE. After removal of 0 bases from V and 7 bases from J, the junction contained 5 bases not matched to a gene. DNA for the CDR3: TGTGCCAGCAGCGTAGGCGAAGGACAGGGTGAAGCTTTCTTT. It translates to CASSVGEGQGEAFF.

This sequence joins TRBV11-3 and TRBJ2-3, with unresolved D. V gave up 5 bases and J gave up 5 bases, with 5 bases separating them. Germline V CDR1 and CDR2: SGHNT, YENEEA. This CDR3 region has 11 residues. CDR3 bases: TGTGCCAGCAGCCGAGTAGATACGCAGTATTTT. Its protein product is CASSRVDTQYF.

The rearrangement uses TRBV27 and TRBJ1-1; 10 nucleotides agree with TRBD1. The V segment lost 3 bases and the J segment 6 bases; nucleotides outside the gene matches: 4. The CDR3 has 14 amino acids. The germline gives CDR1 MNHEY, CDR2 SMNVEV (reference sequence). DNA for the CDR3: TGTGCCAGCAGTTTCGGGACAGGGGACGCTGAAGCTTTCTTT. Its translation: CASSFGTGDAEAFF.

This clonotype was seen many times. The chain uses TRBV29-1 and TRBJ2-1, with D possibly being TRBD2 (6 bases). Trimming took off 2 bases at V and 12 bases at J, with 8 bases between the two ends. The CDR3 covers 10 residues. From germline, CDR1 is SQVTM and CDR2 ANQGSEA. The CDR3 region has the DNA TGCAGCGTTGAAAAAGCGGGGCAGTTCTTC. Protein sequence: CSVEKAGQFF.

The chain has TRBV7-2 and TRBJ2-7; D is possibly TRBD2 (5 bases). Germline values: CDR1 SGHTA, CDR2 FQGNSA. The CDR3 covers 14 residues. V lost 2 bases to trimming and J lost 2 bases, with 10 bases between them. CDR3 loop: CASSLFGEPYEQYF. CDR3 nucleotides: TGTGCCAGCAGCTTATTTGGGGAGCCCTACGAGCAGTACTTC. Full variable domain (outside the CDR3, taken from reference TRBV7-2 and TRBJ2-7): GAGVSQSPSNKVTEKGKDVELRCDPISGHTALYWYRQSLGQGLEFLIYFQGNSAPDKSGLPSDRFSAERTGGSVSTLTIQRTQQEDSAVYLCASSLFGEPYEQYFGPGTRLTVT.

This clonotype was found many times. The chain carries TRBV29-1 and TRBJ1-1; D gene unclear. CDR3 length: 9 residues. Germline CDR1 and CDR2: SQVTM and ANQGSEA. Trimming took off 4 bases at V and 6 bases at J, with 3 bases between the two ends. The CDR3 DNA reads TGCAGCGTTGTCCCTGAAGCTTTCTTT. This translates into CSVVPEAFF.

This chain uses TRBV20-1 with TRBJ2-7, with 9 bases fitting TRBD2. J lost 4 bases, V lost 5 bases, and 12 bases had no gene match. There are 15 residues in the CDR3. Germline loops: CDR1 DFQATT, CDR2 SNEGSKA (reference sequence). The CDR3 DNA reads TGCAGTGCTCCTTTAAGGGCGGGAGGGAGGTACGAGCAGTACTTC. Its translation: CSAPLRAGGRYEQYF.